This T cell receptor beta chain was recorded in a study of Tregs in tolerant kidney transplant recipients. The wider study: An approximately three-day belatacept mixed lymphocyte reaction, sometimes plus 5-day graft donor restimulation, preceded CD4+CD25+CD127- sorting.

Germline V gives CDR1 MNHEY, CDR2 SMNVEV (reference sequence). J lost 0 bases, V lost 5 bases, and 10 bases had no gene match. The CDR3 has 16 amino acids. Assay: immunoSEQ multiplex PCR; the TCRdb copy retains only in-frame clones and omits some. The sample has roughly 5,000 clones; 90% are singletons. As regards this clone: Its antigen remains unknown.

This sequence originates from a human patient who received a combined kidney and bone marrow transplant. This chain connects TRBV27 to TRBJ2-7, with 7 positions matching TRBD2. This sample comprised Tregs from blood cultured with allogeneic cells, obtained before the transplant. The CDR3 DNA reads TGTGCCAGCAGTCCCGAACTAGCGTTCAGCTCCTACGAGCAGTACTTC. Its translation is CASSPELAFSSYEQYF.